Listed below are T cell receptor beta chains from one sample, sequenced in a study of blood T cell repertoires in COVID-19. Here immunoSEQ multiplex PCR was the method, and the copy in TCRdb shows in-frame clones only, minus some. The sample holds fewer than 350,000 clones, about 82% seen once. Sequencing input: peripheral blood. The receptors here all came from a human donor in a cohort sampled during active COVID-19. Each CDR3 is given with its conserved first and last residue. A D gene is named only where the DNA matches it firmly. Rows give clone size only sometimes, using once, few, many, or a class for an expanded clone.

>once|15|TRBJ2-1|TRBD2|TRBV6-2/TRBV6-3
TGTGCCAGCAGCTCCCTACGGGGGGGCCGGGGTGAGCAGTTCTTC
CASSSLRGGRGEQFF
>-|13|TRBJ2-7|-|TRBV7-3
TGTGCCAGCAGCCCCCCCGGCGGCTACGAGCAGTACTTC
CASSPPGGYEQYF
>-|14|TRBJ1-1|-|TRBV5-1
TGCGCCAGCAGCTTGGACACAGTGAACACTGAAGCTTTCTTT
CASSLDTVNTEAFF
>-|16|TRBJ1-3|TRBD1|TRBV30
TGTGCCTGGAGTCGCCCGGGACAGGGCTCTGGAAACACCATATATTTT
CAWSRPGQGSGNTIYF
>-|14|TRBJ2-7|-|TRBV6-5
TGTGCCAGCGAGGAGCACGGCGATAGAAACGAGCAGTACTTC
CASEEHGDRNEQYF
>-|16|TRBJ2-1|TRBD1|TRBV5-1
TGCGCCAGCAGCTTGGGGGGGACAGGGACACACAATGAGCAGTTCTTC
CASSLGGTGTHNEQFF
>-|16|TRBJ2-2|-|TRBV7-3
TGTGCCAGCAGTCAAGAAGACAGCGCTTTCACCGGGGAGCTGTTTTTT
CASSQEDSAFTGELFF
>few|14|TRBJ2-2|-|TRBV28
TGTGCCAGCAGTACGACAGGGAACACCGGGGAGCTGTTTTTT
CASSTTGNTGELFF
>-|14|TRBJ1-2|TRBD1|TRBV12-5
TGTGCTAGTGGTGACCGGGACAGGGGCTATGGCTACACCTTC
CASGDRDRGYGYTF
>-|13|TRBJ2-4|TRBD2|TRBV19
TGTGCCAGTAGTGAGACGGGGGGAAACATTCAGTACTTC
CASSETGGNIQYF
>-|15|TRBJ1-6|TRBD1|TRBV13
TGTGCCAGCAGCTCCAACAGGGGGGCTAATTCACCCCTCCACTTT
CASSSNRGANSPLHF
>-|12|TRBJ2-1|-|TRBV5-8
TGTGCCAGCAGCTGGGGGGACAATGAGCAGTTCTTC
CASSWGDNEQFF
>few|14|TRBJ2-1|TRBD2|TRBV4-2
TGTGCCAGCAGCCAGAGCGGGGGGTACAATGAGCAGTTCTTC
CASSQSGGYNEQFF
>-|15|TRBJ2-1|-|TRBV24-1
TGTGCCACCAGTGCCACGACAGAGTTCTACAATGAGCAGTTCTTC
CATSATTEFYNEQFF
>-|16|TRBJ1-2|-|TRBV24-1
TGTGCCACCAGTGACTCCACCTTGGCTGCTAACTATGGCTACACCTTC
CATSDSTLAANYGYTF
>-|14|TRBJ2-5|-|TRBV19
TGTGCCAGTAGGAAAAGACTAGTCCGGGAGACCCAGTACTTC
CASRKRLVRETQYF
>-|15|TRBJ2-4|-|TRBV4-2
TGTGCCAGCAGCCAAGAATCCGGGACTGTAAACATTCAGTACTTC
CASSQESGTVNIQYF
>-|14|TRBJ2-7|TRBD1|TRBV7-2
TGTGCCAGCAGCTTCCAGGGGGCCTATGACGAGCAGTACTTC
CASSFQGAYDEQYF
>-|12|TRBJ1-1|-|TRBV18
TGTGCCAGCTCACCACCAAGGGGTGAAGCTTTCTTT
CASSPPRGEAFF
>-|13|TRBJ1-1|-|TRBV6-5
TGTGCCAGCAGTTGGAGGGCGGGTGGCGAGGCTTTCTTT
CASSWRAGGEAFF
>-|16|TRBJ2-3|TRBD2|TRBV2
TGTGCCAGCAGATTGTCGGCGGGGGGGAGCCCAGATACGCAGTATTTT
CASRLSAGGSPDTQYF
>-|17|TRBJ2-3|-|TRBV9
TGTGCCAGCAGCCCCCACGGGTTTACAACTAGCACAGATACGCAGTATTTT
CASSPHGFTTSTDTQYF
>-|15|TRBJ1-2|-|TRBV6-5
TGTGCCAGCAGTAGACAGGAGCCTGGATCTTATGGCTACACCTTC
CASSRQEPGSYGYTF
>-|14|TRBJ2-7|-|TRBV5-1
TGCGCCAGCAGCTTGGAGAGGACAGACTACGAGCAGTACTTC
CASSLERTDYEQYF
>-|13|TRBJ2-5|-|TRBV9
TGTGCCAGCAGCCTATCGGGTGGAGAGACCCAGTACTTC
CASSLSGGETQYF
>once|16|TRBJ2-1|-|TRBV15
TGTGCCACCAGCAGAGCCGAGGGGGGCAGGGGGAATGAGCAGTTCTTC
CATSRAEGGRGNEQFF
>many|13|TRBJ1-5|TRBD1|TRBV30
TGTGCCTGGAGTGGACAGGGCCGTCAGCCCCAGCATTTT
CAWSGQGRQPQHF
>few|14|TRBJ1-2|-|TRBV30
TGTGCCTACGAAGGTGGCGGCTCGTTCTATGGCTACACCTTC
CAYEGGGSFYGYTF
>-|15|TRBJ1-4|TRBD1|TRBV5-4
TGTGCCAGCAGCGCCCACAGGGGGCGAGAAGAAAAACTGTTTTTT
CASSAHRGREEKLFF
>once|12|TRBJ1-1|-|TRBV5-1
TGCGCCAGCAGAACGGGGAACACTGAAGCTTTCTTT
CASRTGNTEAFF
>once|14|TRBJ2-5|-|TRBV4-2
TGTGCCAGCAGCCAAGATAGGGCAGGGGAGACCCAGTACTTC
CASSQDRAGETQYF
>-|15|TRBJ1-2|-|TRBV9
TGTGCCAGCAGCGTATTTTCCGGGACAAACTATGGCTACACCTTC
CASSVFSGTNYGYTF
>few|16|TRBJ2-4|TRBD2|TRBV5-4
TGTGCCAGCAGCTCGAATGGACTAGCGGGGGTGAACATTCAGTACTTC
CASSSNGLAGVNIQYF
>-|14|TRBJ2-5|-|TRBV6-5
TGTGCCAGCAGCCCCACTGACAGGAAAGAGACCCAGTACTTC
CASSPTDRKETQYF
>-|13|TRBJ1-2|-|TRBV18
TGTGCCAGCTCACCACCTGAGGACTATGGCTACACCTTC
CASSPPEDYGYTF
>-|16|TRBJ1-2|TRBD1|TRBV30
TGTGCCTGGAGTCCCGGGACAGGGGGGTCGAACTATGGCTACACCTTC
CAWSPGTGGSNYGYTF
>-|17|TRBJ2-5|TRBD2|TRBV9
TGTGCCAGCAGCGTAGCTCTCCTAGCGGGGGGGCAGGAGACCCAGTACTTC
CASSVALLAGGQETQYF
>-|16|TRBJ1-5|TRBD1|TRBV24-1
TGTGCCACCAGTGACCCAGGACAGGGGGGCAATCAGCCCCAGCATTTT
CATSDPGQGGNQPQHF
>-|14|TRBJ1-4|-|TRBV24-1
TGTGCCACCAGTTCCAACACAACTAATGAAAAACTGTTTTTT
CATSSNTTNEKLFF
>-|15|TRBJ2-7|-|TRBV4-2
TGTGCCAGCAGCCAAGAGGGGGCTAGCTCCTACGAGCAGTACTTC
CASSQEGASSYEQYF
>once|15|TRBJ1-3|-|TRBV30
TGTGCCTGGAGTTCGGGCAGGGTGAGAGGAAACACCATATATTTT
CAWSSGRVRGNTIYF
>-|14|TRBJ1-1|TRBD1|TRBV5-1
TGCGCCAGCAAAACGGGACAGGGGGTCTCGCAAGCTTTCTTT
CASKTGQGVSQAFF
>-|14|TRBJ1-1|-|TRBV6-4
TGTGCCAGCAGTGAGGGGGCTATGAACACTGAAGCTTTCTTT
CASSEGAMNTEAFF
>-|15|TRBJ1-3|-|TRBV6-1
TGTGCCAGCAGTGAACAGGGGAGCTCTGGAAACACCATATATTTT
CASSEQGSSGNTIYF
>-|18|TRBJ2-3|TRBD2|TRBV6-6
TGTGCCAGCAGTCCCTTAGCGGGGGGGCTCTTCCACACAGATACGCAGTATTTT
CASSPLAGGLFHTDTQYF
>-|15|TRBJ2-2|-|TRBV10-3
TGTGCCATCAGTGAGACCGGGGCGAACACCGGGGAGCTGTTTTTT
CAISETGANTGELFF
>-|15|TRBJ2-1|TRBD1|TRBV3-1/TRBV3-2
TGTGCCAGCTCCCCCGGGACAGGGAGTTTCGATGAGCAGTTCTTC
CASSPGTGSFDEQFF
>-|17|TRBJ2-3|-|TRBV2
TGTGCCAGCAGTGCCGGAGGGGTCCGTGGCGGGACAGATACGCAGTATTTT
CASSAGGVRGGTDTQYF
>-|12|TRBJ2-1|-|TRBV3-1/TRBV3-2
TGTGCCAGCAGCAGGACATACCATGAGCAGTTCTTC
CASSRTYHEQFF
>-|10|TRBJ2-7|-|TRBV7-9
TGTGCCAGCGGAGCCTACGAGCAGTACTTC
CASGAYEQYF
>-|16|TRBJ1-2|TRBD1|TRBV5-1
TGCGCCAGCAGCTTGGAGGCAGGGGGTCAATTCTATGGCTACACCTTC
CASSLEAGGQFYGYTF
>-|15|TRBJ1-4|-|TRBV5-1
TGCGCCAGCAGGAAACAGACGGTCGGCCCTGAAAAACTGTTTTTT
CASRKQTVGPEKLFF
>-|11|TRBJ1-2|-|TRBV29-1
TGCAGCGTTGATGTCAGGGGTATCAGGACCTTC
CSVDVRGIRTF
>-|17|TRBJ1-2|-|TRBV6-4
TGTGCCAGCAGTGACTCCTTCATGGGACTCCACCAGGCATTCTACACCTTC
CASSDSFMGLHQAFYTF
>few|13|TRBJ1-2|-|TRBV5-1
TGCGCCAGCAGCTTGGTAGGGGTCTCGGGCTACACCTTC
CASSLVGVSGYTF
>-|15|TRBJ2-2|TRBD1|TRBV5-1
TGCGCCAGCAGTCCCTCCGACAGGGGGACCGGGGAGCTGTTTTTT
CASSPSDRGTGELFF
>-|13|TRBJ1-4|-|TRBV2
TGTGCCAGCAGTGAACGGGACACCGAAAAACTGTTTTTT
CASSERDTEKLFF
>-|14|TRBJ1-1|TRBD1|TRBV29-1
TGCAGCGTAAATAAAGGGGGCGTGAACACTGAAGCTTTCTTT
CSVNKGGVNTEAFF
>few|15|TRBJ2-7|-|TRBV5-1
TGCGCCAGCGCCAACCCCGGCACCCCCGGGGTCGAGCAGTACTTC
CASANPGTPGVEQYF
>-|11|TRBJ1-1|-|TRBV23-1
TGCGCCAGCAGTCCTTGTACTGAAGCTTTCTTT
CASSPCTEAFF